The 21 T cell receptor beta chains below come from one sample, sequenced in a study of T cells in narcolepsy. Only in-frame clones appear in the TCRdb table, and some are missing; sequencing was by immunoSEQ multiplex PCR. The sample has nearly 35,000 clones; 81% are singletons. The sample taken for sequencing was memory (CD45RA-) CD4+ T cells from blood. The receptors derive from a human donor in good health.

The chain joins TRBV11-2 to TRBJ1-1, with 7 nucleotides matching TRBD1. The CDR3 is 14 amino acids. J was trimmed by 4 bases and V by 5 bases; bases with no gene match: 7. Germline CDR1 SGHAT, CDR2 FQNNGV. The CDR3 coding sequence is TGTGCCAGCAGCGTCGACGACAGGGCCACTGAAGCTTTCTTT. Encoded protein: CASSVDDRATEAFF.

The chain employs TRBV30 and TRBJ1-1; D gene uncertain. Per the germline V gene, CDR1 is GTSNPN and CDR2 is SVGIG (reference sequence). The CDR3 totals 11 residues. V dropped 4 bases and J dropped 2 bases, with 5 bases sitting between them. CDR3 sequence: CAWTHNTEAFF. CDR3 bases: TGTGCCTGGACCCATAACACTGAAGCTTTCTTT.

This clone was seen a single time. The CDR3 coding sequence is TGCGCCAGCAGTCACCAGCGGGGGGGCCAAGAGACCCAGTACTTC. Amino acids: CASSHQRGGQETQYF. The rearrangement joins TRBV5-1 to TRBJ2-5; 10 nucleotides line up with TRBD2. This CDR3 region has 15 residues. In germline, CDR1 is SGHRS, CDR2 YFSETQ. The V segment lost 5 bases and the J segment 1 base; nucleotides outside the gene matches: 5.

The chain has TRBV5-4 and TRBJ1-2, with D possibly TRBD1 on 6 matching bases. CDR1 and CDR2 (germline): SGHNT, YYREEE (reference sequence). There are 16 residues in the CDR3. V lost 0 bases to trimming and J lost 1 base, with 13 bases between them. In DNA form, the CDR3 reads TGTGCCAGCAGCTTGGCTTTACAGGGTGATAACTATGGCTACACCTTC. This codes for CASSLALQGDNYGYTF. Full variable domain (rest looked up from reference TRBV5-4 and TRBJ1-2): ETGVTQSPTHLIKTRGQQVTLRCSSQSGHNTVSWYQQALGQGPQFIFQYYREEENGRGNFPPRFSGLQFPNYSSELNVNALELDDSALYLCASSLALQGDNYGYTFGSGTRLTVV.

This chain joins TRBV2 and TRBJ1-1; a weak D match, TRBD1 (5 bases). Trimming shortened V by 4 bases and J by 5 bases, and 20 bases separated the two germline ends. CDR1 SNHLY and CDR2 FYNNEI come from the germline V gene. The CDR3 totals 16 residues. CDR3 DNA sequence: TGTGCCAGCAGTGCTACCGGGACGGCAATAGGGACTGAAGCTTTCTTT. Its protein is CASSATGTAIGTEAFF.

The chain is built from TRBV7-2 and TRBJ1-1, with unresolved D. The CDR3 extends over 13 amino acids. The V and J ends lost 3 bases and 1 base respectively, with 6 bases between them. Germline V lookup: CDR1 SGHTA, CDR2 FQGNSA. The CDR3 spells CASSFRPNTEAFF. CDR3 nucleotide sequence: TGTGCCAGCAGCTTTCGCCCGAACACTGAAGCTTTCTTT.

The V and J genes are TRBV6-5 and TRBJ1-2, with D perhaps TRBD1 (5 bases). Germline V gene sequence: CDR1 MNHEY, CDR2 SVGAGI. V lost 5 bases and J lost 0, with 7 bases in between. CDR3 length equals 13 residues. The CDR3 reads CASSEGTNYGYTF. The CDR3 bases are TGTGCCAGCAGTGAGGGGACTAACTATGGCTACACCTTC.

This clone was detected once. CDR3 coding DNA: TGTGCCAGCAGCCAGGTGGGGGGAACGATGAACACTGAAGCTTTCTTT. It yields the protein CASSQVGGTMNTEAFF. The V and J genes are TRBV27 and TRBJ1-1, with D possibly being TRBD1 (5 bases). The CDR3 runs to 16 residues. Germline V lookup: CDR1 MNHEY, CDR2 SMNVEV (reference sequence). The V gene lost 6 bases and the J gene lost 0 bases, with 17 bases spanning the gap.

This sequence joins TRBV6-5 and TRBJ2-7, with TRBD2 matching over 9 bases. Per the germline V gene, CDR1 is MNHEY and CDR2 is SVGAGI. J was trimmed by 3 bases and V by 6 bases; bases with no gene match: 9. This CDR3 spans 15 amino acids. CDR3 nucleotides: TGTGCCAGCAGACTTCATAGCGGGAGTAGCTACGAGCAGTACTTC. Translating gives CASRLHSGSSYEQYF.

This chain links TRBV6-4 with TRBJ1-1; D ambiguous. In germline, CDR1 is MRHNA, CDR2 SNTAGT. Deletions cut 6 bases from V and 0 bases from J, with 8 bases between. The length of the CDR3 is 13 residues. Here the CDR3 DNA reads TGTGCCAGCAGGGCGACACTGAACACTGAAGCTTTCTTT. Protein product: CASRATLNTEAFF.

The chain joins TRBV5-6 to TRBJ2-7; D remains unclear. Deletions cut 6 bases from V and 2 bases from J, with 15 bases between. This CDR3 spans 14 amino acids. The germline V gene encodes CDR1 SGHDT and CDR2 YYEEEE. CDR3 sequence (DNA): TGTGCCAGCATCTTATCCGGCAACCCCTACGAGCAGTACTTC. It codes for CASILSGNPYEQYF. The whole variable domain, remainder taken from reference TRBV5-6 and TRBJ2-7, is DAGVTQSPTHLIKTRGQQVTLRCSPKSGHDTVSWYQQALGQGPQFIFQYYEEEERQRGNFPDRFSGHQFPNYSSELNVNALLLGDSALYLCASILSGNPYEQYFGPGTRLTVT.

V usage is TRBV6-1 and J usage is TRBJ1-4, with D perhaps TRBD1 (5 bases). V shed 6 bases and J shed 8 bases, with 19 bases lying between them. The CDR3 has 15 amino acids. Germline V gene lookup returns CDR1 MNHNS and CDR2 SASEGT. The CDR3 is CASRVGTLVTEKLFF. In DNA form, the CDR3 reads TGTGCCAGCAGGGTGGGGACTTTAGTAACAGAAAAACTGTTTTTT.

The CDR3 reads CASSHLGRAGETQYF. The CDR3 bases are TGTGCCAGCAGTCACCTCGGCAGGGCCGGAGAGACCCAGTACTTC. This sequence joins TRBV6-5 and TRBJ2-5, with a tentative D call TRBD1 (5 bases). Trimming removed 5 bases from V and 4 bases from J, with 17 bases in between. The CDR3 covers 15 residues. Germline V CDR1 and CDR2: MNHEY, SVGAGI.

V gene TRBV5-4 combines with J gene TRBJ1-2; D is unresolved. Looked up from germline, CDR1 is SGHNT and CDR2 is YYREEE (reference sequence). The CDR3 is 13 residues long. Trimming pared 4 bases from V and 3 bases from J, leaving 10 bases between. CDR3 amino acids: CASSRVRYYGYTF. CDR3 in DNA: TGTGCCAGCAGCCGGGTGAGGTACTATGGCTACACCTTC.

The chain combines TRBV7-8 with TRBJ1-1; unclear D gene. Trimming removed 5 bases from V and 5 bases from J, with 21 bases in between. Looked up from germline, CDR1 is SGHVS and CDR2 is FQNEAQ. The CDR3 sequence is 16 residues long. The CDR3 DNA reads TGTGCCAGCAGCCCCGTGACCGAGGGTAGGAGAACTGAAGCTTTCTTT. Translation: CASSPVTEGRRTEAFF.

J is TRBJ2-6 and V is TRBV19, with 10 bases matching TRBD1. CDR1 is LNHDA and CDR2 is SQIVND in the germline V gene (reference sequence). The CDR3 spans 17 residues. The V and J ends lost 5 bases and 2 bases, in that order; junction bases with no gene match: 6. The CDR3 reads CASSRQGASAGANVLTF. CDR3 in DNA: TGTGCCAGTAGTCGACAGGGGGCATCGGCTGGGGCCAACGTCCTGACTTTC.

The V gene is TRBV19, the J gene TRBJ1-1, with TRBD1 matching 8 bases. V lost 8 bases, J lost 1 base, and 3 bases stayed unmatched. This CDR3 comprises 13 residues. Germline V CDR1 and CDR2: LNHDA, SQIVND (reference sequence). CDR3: CASRQGPNTEAFF. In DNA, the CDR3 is TGTGCCAGTCGACAGGGGCCGAACACTGAAGCTTTCTTT.

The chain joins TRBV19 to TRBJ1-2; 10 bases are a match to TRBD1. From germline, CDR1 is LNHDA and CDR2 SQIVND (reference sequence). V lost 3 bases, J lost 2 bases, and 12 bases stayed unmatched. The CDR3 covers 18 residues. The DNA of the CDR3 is TGTGCCAGTAGTATGTGGAGCGACAGGGGGCCAGAGAACTATGGCTACACCTTC. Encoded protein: CASSMWSDRGPENYGYTF. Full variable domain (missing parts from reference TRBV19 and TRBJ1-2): DGGITQSPKYLFRKEGQNVTLSCEQNLNHDAMYWYRQDPGQGLRLIYYSQIVNDFQKGDIAEGYSVSREKKESFPLTVTSAQKNPTAFYLCASSMWSDRGPENYGYTFGSGTRLTVV.

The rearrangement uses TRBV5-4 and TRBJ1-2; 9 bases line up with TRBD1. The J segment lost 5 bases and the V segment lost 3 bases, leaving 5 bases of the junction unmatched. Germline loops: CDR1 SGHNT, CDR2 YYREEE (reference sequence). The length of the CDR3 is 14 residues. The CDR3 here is CASSSGQGKYGYTF. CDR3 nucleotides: TGTGCCAGCAGCTCCGGACAGGGGAAATATGGCTACACCTTC. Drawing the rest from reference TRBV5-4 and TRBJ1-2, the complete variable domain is ETGVTQSPTHLIKTRGQQVTLRCSSQSGHNTVSWYQQALGQGPQFIFQYYREEENGRGNFPPRFSGLQFPNYSSELNVNALELDDSALYLCASSSGQGKYGYTFGSGTRLTVV.

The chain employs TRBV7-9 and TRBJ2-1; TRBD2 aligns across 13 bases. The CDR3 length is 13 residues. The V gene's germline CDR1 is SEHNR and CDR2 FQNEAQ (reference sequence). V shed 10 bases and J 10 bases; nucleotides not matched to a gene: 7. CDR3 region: CAKGTSGTTEQFF. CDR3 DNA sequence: TGTGCCAAAGGGACTAGCGGGACGACCGAGCAGTTCTTC.

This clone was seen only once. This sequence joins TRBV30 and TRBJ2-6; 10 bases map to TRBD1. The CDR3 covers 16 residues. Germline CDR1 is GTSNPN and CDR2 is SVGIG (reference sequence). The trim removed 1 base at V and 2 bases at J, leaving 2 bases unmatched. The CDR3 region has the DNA TGTGCCTGGAGTGCAGGGACAGGGGCTGGGGCCAACGTCCTGACTTTC. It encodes CAWSAGTGAGANVLTF.